These 5 T cell receptor beta chains were sequenced from one sample in a study of T-cell memory formation after mild COVID-19. TCRdb processed the 5' RACE reads anew with MiXCR; each CDR3 protein has one entry. The table lists about 140,000 distinct CDR3 sequences, roughly a fifth of them singletons. The specimen was PBMCs or a T cell subset sorted from them (not recorded which). All receptors derive from an adult woman who had mild COVID-19 (a few samples of this study predate the infection). Cell type and time point are not known.

The chain is built from TRBV6-2 or TRBV6-3 and TRBJ1-6, with 8 bases that match TRBD1. Germline CDR1 MNHEY, CDR2 SVGEGT. V trimming: 4 bases; J trimming: 0 bases; junction bases outside the gene matches: 5. The CDR3 loop spans 17 amino acids. The CDR3 DNA follows: TGTGCCAGCAGTTTCCGGGACAGGAGCTCCTATAATTCACCCCTCCACTTT. It yields the protein CASSFRDRSSYNSPLHF.

The chain carries TRBV5-4 and TRBJ2-1; 14 nucleotides align to TRBD2. The J segment lost 2 bases and the V segment lost 4 bases, leaving 2 bases of the junction unmatched. In germline, CDR1 is SGHNT, CDR2 YYREEE (reference sequence). This CDR3 spans 16 amino acids. CDR3 protein: CASSRTSGGPYNEQFF. CDR3 nucleotides: TGTGCCAGCAGCCGGACTAGCGGGGGGCCCTACAATGAGCAGTTCTTC. The variable domain in full, completed from reference TRBV5-4 and TRBJ2-1, reads ETGVTQSPTHLIKTRGQQVTLRCSSQSGHNTVSWYQQALGQGPQFIFQYYREEENGRGNFPPRFSGLQFPNYSSELNVNALELDDSALYLCASSRTSGGPYNEQFFGPGTRLTVL.

V is TRBV6-2 or TRBV6-3 and J is TRBJ2-1, with 7 bases that match TRBD2. Germline CDR1 reads MNHEY; CDR2 reads SVGEGT. Trimming removed 6 bases from V and 4 bases from J; junction bases left unmatched: 12. This CDR3 has 16 amino acids. The CDR3 sequence: CASREGLLHYYNEQFF. The CDR3 DNA reads as TGTGCCAGCAGGGAGGGACTACTTCATTATTACAATGAGCAGTTCTTC.

This clonotype was detected only a few times. The chain joins TRBV9 to TRBJ1-5; TRBD1 agrees at 7 bases. The CDR3 covers 15 residues. Germline CDR1 SGDLS, CDR2 YYNGEE. Trimming at V came to 2 bases and at J to 2 bases, leaving 4 bases not matched to a gene. The CDR3 loop reads CASSVGDRGNQPQHF. The CDR3 bases are TGTGCCAGCAGCGTCGGGGACAGAGGCAATCAGCCCCAGCATTTT. Complete variable domain (other parts from reference TRBV9 and TRBJ1-5): DSGVTQTPKHLITATGQRVTLRCSPRSGDLSVYWYQQSLDQGLQFLIQYYNGEERAKGNILERFSAQQFPDLHSELNLSSLELGDSALYFCASSVGDRGNQPQHFGDGTRLSIL.

The gene calls are TRBV27 and TRBJ2-2; 7 bases fit TRBD1. V shed 2 bases, J shed 3 bases, and the junction held 3 bases outside the gene matches. CDR1 and CDR2 (germline): MNHEY, SMNVEV (reference sequence). The CDR3 has 15 residues. The DNA for the CDR3 is TGTGCCAGCAGTTTAAACAGGGGTGACACCGGGGAGCTGTTTTTT. Its protein product is CASSLNRGDTGELFF.